These T cell receptor beta chains were read from a single sample in a study of CD8+CD57+ T cells in acquired aplastic anemia. TCRdb processed the reads anew with MiXCR; each CDR3 protein has one entry. This table holds 150,000 to 160,000 distinct CDR3 sequences, approximately 52% found once. The sequenced material came from sorted CD4+, CD8+, or CD8+CD57+ T cells (not recorded which) from PBMCs. The source of these receptors is a human donor with aplastic anemia. The CDR3 runs from the conserved cysteine through the conserved F or W. Fields, in order: clone size, V gene, J gene, D gene, CDR3 DNA, CDR3 protein. A D gene is named only where the DNA matches it firmly. Expanded clones are given a class, and other clones once, few, many or no size at all.

once	TRBV5-5	TRBJ1-1	.	TGTGCCAGCAGCTTGGCCAGCAGGGCTCCTGAAGCTTTCTTT	CASSLASRAPEAFF
.	TRBV9	TRBJ1-6	.	TGTGCCAGCAGCGTCCAGTCGGAGGGGGGTAAGAGCTCCTATAATTCACCCCTCCACTTT	CASSVQSEGGKSSYNSPLHF
few	TRBV10-3	TRBJ1-1	TRBD1	TGTGCCATCAGTGCCCCTGACAGGGCCCAGGGTGAAGCTTTCTTT	CAISAPDRAQGEAFF
once	TRBV29-1	TRBJ1-2	.	TGCAGCGTTGTCGGGCGGTCCTATGGCTACACCTTC	CSVVGRSYGYTF
.	TRBV14	TRBJ1-2	.	TGTGCCAGCAGCCAAGCGAATTATATACACTATGGCTACACCTTC	CASSQANYIHYGYTF
once	TRBV20-1	TRBJ1-6	.	TGCAGTGCTCGATCGACAGATTATAATTCACCCCTCCACTTT	CSARSTDYNSPLHF
.	TRBV11-1	TRBJ2-7	TRBD2	TGTGCCAGCAGTTTAGGGAACTGGGGGGGTACCTACGAGCAGTACTTC	CASSLGNWGGTYEQYF
.	TRBV11-1	TRBJ1-6	TRBD1	TGTGCCAGCAGCTTGGACAGGGACTCCTATAATTCACCCCTCCACTTT	CASSLDRDSYNSPLHF
.	TRBV15	TRBJ1-1	.	TGTGCCACCAGCAGAGATGGCGGGTCTGAAGCTTTCTTT	CATSRDGGSEAFF
many	TRBV9	TRBJ2-7	.	TGTGCCAGCAGCCCCAGAAGCTGGACTACCGAAACCTACGAGCAGTACTTC	CASSPRSWTTETYEQYF
few	TRBV7-2	TRBJ2-1	.	TGTGCCAGCAGCTCAAGGGTAGATGAGCAGTTCTTC	CASSSRVDEQFF
.	TRBV4-1	TRBJ1-2	TRBD1	TGCGCCAGCAGCCATAGTCCCCGATACAGGGGAGGCTATGGCTACACCTTC	CASSHSPRYRGGYGYTF
.	TRBV2	TRBJ1-2	.	TGTGCCAGGGATTTGACTGATAACTATGGCTACACCTTC	CARDLTDNYGYTF
.	TRBV6-2/TRBV6-3	TRBJ2-3	.	TGTGCCAGCAGTTACGAGGCAGGCCACACAGATACGCAGTATTTT	CASSYEAGHTDTQYF
.	TRBV19	TRBJ2-3	.	TGTGCCAGTAGTATAGGGGCTAGGGTGACAGATACGCAGTATTTT	CASSIGARVTDTQYF
.	TRBV19	TRBJ1-1	.	TGTGCCAGTAGGATGGCGGTGAACACTGAAGCTTTCTTT	CASRMAVNTEAFF
.	TRBV25-1	TRBJ2-1	.	TGTGCCAGCAGTGAAGCCGGCGAAACCTCCTCCTACAATGAGCAGTTCTTC	CASSEAGETSSYNEQFF
.	TRBV7-3	TRBJ2-1	.	TGTGCCAGCAGCTTACGCCTAGAGTCCTACAATGAGCAGTTCTTC	CASSLRLESYNEQFF
.	TRBV2	TRBJ2-3	.	TGTGCCAGCAGTCCCCAGCTCGGCGGCACAGATACGCAGTATTTT	CASSPQLGGTDTQYF
.	TRBV6-2/TRBV6-3	TRBJ1-5	.	TGTGCCAGCAGTTACTCGGCGCCGGGTGGGCCCCAGCATTTT	CASSYSAPGGPQHF
.	TRBV9	TRBJ2-2	.	TGTGCCAGCACCTGGGGAACGAACACCGGGGAGCTGTTTTTT	CASTWGTNTGELFF
few	TRBV15	TRBJ1-1	.	TGTGCCACCAGCCCCGGGGGTTACGCTTTCTTT	CATSPGGYAFF
.	TRBV9	TRBJ1-2	TRBD1	TGTGCCAGCAGGGGGGACAGGGGGCCATCTGGGTATGGCTACACCTTC	CASRGDRGPSGYGYTF
.	TRBV29-1	TRBJ2-3	TRBD2	TGCAGCGTCGCGGGACTAGCGGGGGGGCATGTGAATACGCAGTATTTT	CSVAGLAGGHVNTQYF
.	TRBV2	TRBJ2-1	TRBD2	TGTGCCAGCCCAGAAGGGGCGAGCGGGGGGGCTGGGAATGAGCAGTTCTTC	CASPEGASGGAGNEQFF